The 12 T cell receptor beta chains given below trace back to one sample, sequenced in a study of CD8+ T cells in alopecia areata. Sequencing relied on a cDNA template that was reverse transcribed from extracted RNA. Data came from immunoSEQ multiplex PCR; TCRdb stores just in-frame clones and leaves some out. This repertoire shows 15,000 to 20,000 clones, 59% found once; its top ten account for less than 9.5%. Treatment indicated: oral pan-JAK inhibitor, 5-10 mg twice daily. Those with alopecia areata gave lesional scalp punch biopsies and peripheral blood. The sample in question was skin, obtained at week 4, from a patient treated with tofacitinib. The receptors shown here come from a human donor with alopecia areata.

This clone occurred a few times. CDR3 coding DNA: TGCGCCAGCAGCTTGATCGGCAGGGGGGCACACACAGATACGCAGTATTTT. As protein: CASSLIGRGAHTDTQYF. The chain couples TRBV5-1 to TRBJ2-3; TRBD1 is a possible D gene (7 bases). The CDR3 spans 17 residues. CDR1 is SGHRS and CDR2 is YFSETQ in the germline V gene. With 1 base removed from V and 2 bases from J, the gap between germline ends came to 17 bases.

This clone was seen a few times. CDR3 sequence reads: CASSLKRDPYNEQFF. CDR3 DNA: TGTGCCAGCAGCTTAAAAAGGGACCCCTACAATGAGCAGTTCTTC. The chain has TRBV7-6 and TRBJ2-1, with D tentatively TRBD1 or TRBD2 (5 bases each). Trimming took 2 bases from V and 2 from J, leaving 10 bases between them. From germline, CDR1 is SGHVS and CDR2 FNYEAQ. CDR3 length: 15 amino acids.

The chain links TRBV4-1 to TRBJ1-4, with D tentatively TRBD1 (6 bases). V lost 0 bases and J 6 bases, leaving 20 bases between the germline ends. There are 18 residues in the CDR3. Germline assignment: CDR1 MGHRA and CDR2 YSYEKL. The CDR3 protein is CASSQDLGGAAGDEKLFF. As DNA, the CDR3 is TGCGCCAGCAGCCAAGATCTCGGGGGGGCAGCTGGGGATGAAAAACTGTTTTTT.

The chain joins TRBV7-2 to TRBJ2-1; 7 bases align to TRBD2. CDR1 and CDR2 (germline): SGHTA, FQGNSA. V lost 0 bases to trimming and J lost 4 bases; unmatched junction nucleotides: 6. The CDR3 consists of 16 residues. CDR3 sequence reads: CASSLALAELYNEQFF. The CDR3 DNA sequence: TGTGCCAGCAGCTTAGCTCTAGCGGAACTTTACAATGAGCAGTTCTTC.

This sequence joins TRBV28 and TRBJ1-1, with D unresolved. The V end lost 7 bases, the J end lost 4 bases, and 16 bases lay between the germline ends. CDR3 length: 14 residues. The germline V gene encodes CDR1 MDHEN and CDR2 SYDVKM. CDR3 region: CASISLGKGTEAFF. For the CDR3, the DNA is TGTGCCAGCATTAGTTTGGGGAAGGGCACTGAAGCTTTCTTT.

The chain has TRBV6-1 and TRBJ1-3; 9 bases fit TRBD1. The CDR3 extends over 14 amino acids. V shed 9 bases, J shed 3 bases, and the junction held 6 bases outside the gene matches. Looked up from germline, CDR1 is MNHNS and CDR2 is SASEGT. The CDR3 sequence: CASGTGSFGNTIYF. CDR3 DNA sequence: TGTGCCAGTGGGACAGGGAGTTTTGGAAACACCATATATTTT.

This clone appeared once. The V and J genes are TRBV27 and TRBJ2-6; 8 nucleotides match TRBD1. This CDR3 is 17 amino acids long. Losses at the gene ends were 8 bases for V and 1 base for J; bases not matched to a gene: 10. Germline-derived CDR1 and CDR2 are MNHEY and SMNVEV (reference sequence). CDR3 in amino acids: CASSRGQARSGANVLTF. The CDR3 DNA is TGTGCCAGCTCAAGGGGACAGGCGAGATCTGGGGCCAACGTCCTGACTTTC.

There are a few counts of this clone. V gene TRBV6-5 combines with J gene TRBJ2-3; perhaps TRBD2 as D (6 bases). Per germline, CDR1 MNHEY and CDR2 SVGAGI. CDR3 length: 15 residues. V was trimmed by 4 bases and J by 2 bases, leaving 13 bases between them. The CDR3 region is CASSLGLLDTDTQYF. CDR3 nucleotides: TGTGCCAGCAGTTTGGGACTCCTAGACACAGATACGCAGTATTTT.

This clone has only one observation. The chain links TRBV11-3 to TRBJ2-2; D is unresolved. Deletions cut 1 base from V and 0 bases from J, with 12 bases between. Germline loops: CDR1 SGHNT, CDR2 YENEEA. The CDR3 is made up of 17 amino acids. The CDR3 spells CASSLAGPTPNTGELFF. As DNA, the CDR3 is TGTGCCAGCAGCTTAGCCGGACCGACTCCGAACACCGGGGAGCTGTTTTTT. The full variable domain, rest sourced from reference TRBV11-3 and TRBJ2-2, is EAGVVQSPRYKIIEKKQPVAFWCNPISGHNTLYWYLQNLGQGPELLIRYENEEAVDDSQLPKDRFSAERLKGVDSTLKIQPAELGDSAVYLCASSLAGPTPNTGELFFGEGSRLTVL.

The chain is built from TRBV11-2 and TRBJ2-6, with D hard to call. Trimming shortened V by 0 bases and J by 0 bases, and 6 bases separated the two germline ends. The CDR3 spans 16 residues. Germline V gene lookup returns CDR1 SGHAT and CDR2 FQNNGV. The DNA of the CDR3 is TGTGCCAGCAGCTTAGATAGCCTCTCTGGGGCCAACGTCCTGACTTTC. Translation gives CASSLDSLSGANVLTF.

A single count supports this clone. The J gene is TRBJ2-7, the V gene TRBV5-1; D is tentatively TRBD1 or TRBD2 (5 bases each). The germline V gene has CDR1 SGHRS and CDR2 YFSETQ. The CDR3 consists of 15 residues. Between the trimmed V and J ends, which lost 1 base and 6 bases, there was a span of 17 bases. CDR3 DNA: TGCGCCAGCAGCTTGTTGCTGGGGCTCGGACTCGAGCAGTACTTC. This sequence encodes CASSLLLGLGLEQYF.

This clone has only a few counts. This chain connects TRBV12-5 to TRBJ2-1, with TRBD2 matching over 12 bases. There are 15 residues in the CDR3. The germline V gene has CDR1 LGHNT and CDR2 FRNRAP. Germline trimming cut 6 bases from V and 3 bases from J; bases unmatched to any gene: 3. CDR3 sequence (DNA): TGTGCTAGTGGGTCGGGACTAGCGGGCTACAATGAGCAGTTCTTC. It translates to CASGSGLAGYNEQFF.